The 14 T cell receptor beta chains below were found in one sample sequenced in a study of OX40 agonist ivuxolimab in advanced cancers. TCRdb's table, derived via immunoSEQ multiplex PCR, lists solely in-frame clones and lacks some. The top ten clones hold 0.45% to 0.55% of a sample with about 81,000 clones, about 88% of them seen once. The sample in question was CD4+ or CD8+ T cells sorted from blood, obtained in a trial of the OX40 agonist ivuxolimab. These receptors were obtained from an adult with an advanced solid tumor such as melanoma, head and neck, liver or kidney cancer.

This chain connects TRBV7-9 to TRBJ2-1; D is possibly TRBD1 (7 bases). The CDR3 totals 18 residues. CDR1 is SEHNR, CDR2 FQNEAQ, per germline (reference sequence). V lost 1 base and J 4 bases, leaving 20 bases between the germline ends. CDR3: CASSLGPGGIGAYNEQFF. CDR3 DNA sequence: TGTGCCAGCAGCTTAGGGCCAGGGGGGATTGGTGCTTACAATGAGCAGTTCTTC.

The rearrangement uses TRBV10-1 and TRBJ2-1; no clear D gene. V was shortened by 3 bases and J by 7 bases, with 10 bases between the two germline ends. Germline CDR1 is WNHNN and CDR2 is SYGVQD (reference sequence). The CDR3 runs to 13 residues. The CDR3 sequence is CASSDWEQNEQFF. The CDR3 nucleotides read TGCGCCAGCAGTGACTGGGAACAGAATGAGCAGTTCTTC.

This clone was found once. V and J are TRBV9 and TRBJ2-3, with 10 positions matching TRBD2. After removal of 0 bases from V and 3 bases from J, the junction contained 13 bases not matched to a gene. The germline CDR1 and CDR2 sequences are SGDLS and YYNGEE. CDR3 length: 19 amino acids. The CDR3: CASSVEASGGPLGTDTQYF. As DNA, the CDR3 is TGTGCCAGCAGCGTAGAGGCTAGCGGGGGCCCATTAGGGACAGATACGCAGTATTTT.

The J gene is TRBJ2-3, the V gene TRBV9; maybe TRBD1 (7 bases). V was clipped by 2 bases and J by 1 base, with 14 bases between them. The CDR3 spans 16 residues. The germline V gene encodes CDR1 SGDLS and CDR2 YYNGEE. The CDR3 here is CASSVDFRGGTDTQYF. The CDR3 DNA follows: TGTGCCAGCAGCGTTGATTTCAGGGGGGGCACAGATACGCAGTATTTT.

This clone has just a few counts. For the CDR3, the DNA is TGTGCCAGCAGCTTTACGGGGAACACTGAAGCTTTCTTT. The encoded protein is CASSFTGNTEAFF. The chain has TRBV7-9 and TRBJ1-1, with D unresolved. The CDR3 consists of 13 residues. Trimming shortened V by 3 bases and J by 1 base, and 6 bases separated the two germline ends. Germline V lookup: CDR1 SEHNR, CDR2 FQNEAQ (reference sequence).

The chain employs TRBV19 and TRBJ2-1; TRBD2 matches at 8 bases. The ends lost 7 bases at V and 3 bases at J; junction bases unmatched: 8. The CDR3 covers 15 residues. The germline gives CDR1 LNHDA, CDR2 SQIVND (reference sequence). CDR3 coding DNA: TGTGCCAGTATGCCGGGACTAGGCCTCTACAATGAGCAGTTCTTC. Translation gives CASMPGLGLYNEQFF.

V gene TRBV5-1 combines with J gene TRBJ2-1; 9 bases line up with TRBD1. The length of the CDR3 is 15 residues. Germline V lookup: CDR1 SGHRS, CDR2 YFSETQ. The trim removed 5 bases at V and 8 bases at J, leaving 11 bases unmatched. As DNA, the CDR3 is TGCGCCAGCAGTTATGGGACAGGGATTAAGGATGAGCAGTTCTTC. It is translated as CASSYGTGIKDEQFF.

The chain links TRBV25-1 to TRBJ2-1; D may be TRBD1 (5 bases). The V and J ends lost 3 bases and 5 bases respectively, with 14 bases between them. This CDR3 region has 15 residues. Germline V lookup: CDR1 MGHDK, CDR2 SYGVNS. CDR3 protein: CASSELNRLNNEQFF. In nucleotides, the CDR3 is TGTGCCAGCAGTGAGCTCAACAGGCTCAACAATGAGCAGTTCTTC. Full variable domain (rest looked up from reference TRBV25-1 and TRBJ2-1): EADIYQTPRYLVIGTGKKITLECSQTMGHDKMYWYQQDPGMELHLIHYSYGVNSTEKGDLSSESTVSRIRTEHFPLTLESARPSHTSQYLCASSELNRLNNEQFFGPGTRLTVL.

This clone has more than one count but fewer than ten. The CDR3 here is CATSRAETQYF. CDR3 nucleotides: TGTGCCACCAGCAGAGCTGAGACCCAGTACTTC. The J gene is TRBJ2-5, the V gene TRBV15; D gene uncertain. V was clipped by 1 base and J by 5 bases, with 2 bases between them. Germline V gives CDR1 LNHNV, CDR2 YYDKDF (reference sequence). This CDR3 comprises 11 residues. Full variable domain (rest looked up from reference TRBV15 and TRBJ2-5): DAMVIQNPRYQVTQFGKPVTLSCSQTLNHNVMYWYQQKSSQAPKLLFHYYDKDFNNEADTPDNFQSRRPNTSFCFLDIRSPGLGDTAMYLCATSRAETQYFGPGTRLLVL.

The rearrangement joins TRBV29-1 to TRBJ1-2; D remains ambiguous. This CDR3 spans 14 amino acids. Germline V lookup: CDR1 SQVTM, CDR2 ANQGSEA. For the CDR3, the DNA is TGCTGCGCCGGGCGGACCGCCAGCAACTATGGCTACACCTTC. This gives the protein CCAGRTASNYGYTF.

This chain uses TRBV7-3 with TRBJ2-3, with D possibly matching TRBD1 (7 bases). The CDR3 contains 15 residues. Between the trimmed V and J ends, which lost 4 bases and 4 bases, there was a span of 15 bases. CDR1 SGHTA and CDR2 FQGTGA come from the germline V gene. CDR3 nucleotides: TGTGCCAGCAGCTCCCCAGGGGGAGGTTCAGATACGCAGTATTTT. This sequence encodes CASSSPGGGSDTQYF. The whole variable domain, remainder taken from reference TRBV7-3 and TRBJ2-3, is GAGVSQTPSNKVTEKGKYVELRCDPISGHTALYWYRQSLGQGPEFLIYFQGTGAADDSGLPNDRFFAVRPEGSVSTLKIQRTERGDSAVYLCASSSPGGGSDTQYFGPGTRLTVL.

The table lists this clone with a few counts. The rearrangement joins TRBV9 to TRBJ1-5; perhaps TRBD1 as D (6 bases). Per germline, CDR1 SGDLS and CDR2 YYNGEE. The ends were cut back, 4 bases at V and 4 bases at J, with 15 bases in the middle. This CDR3 is 15 amino acids long. CDR3 sequence (DNA): TGTGCCAGCAGCACCTCGGGACAACGGAATCAGCCCCAGCATTTT. This sequence encodes CASSTSGQRNQPQHF.

J is TRBJ1-6 and V is TRBV4-1, with 7 positions matching TRBD1. With 7 bases clipped from V and 7 bases from J, the junction kept 10 bases outside the gene matches. The CDR3 is 15 residues long. Germline values: CDR1 MGHRA, CDR2 YSYEKL. The CDR3 nucleotides read TGCGCCAGCAACAGGGGAACCCCTTGGAATTCACCCCTCCACTTT. Translation: CASNRGTPWNSPLHF.

V is TRBV11-2 and J is TRBJ2-5; TRBD2 matches 7 bases. The CDR3 has 13 residues. Germline CDR1 SGHAT, CDR2 FQNNGV. The V gene end was trimmed by 6 bases and the J gene end by 1 base; junction bases not matched to a gene: 2. CDR3 in amino acids: CASRRGIQETQYF. CDR3 nucleotides: TGTGCCAGCAGGCGGGGGATCCAAGAGACCCAGTACTTC.